The source of this T cell receptor beta chain is a study of blood T cell repertoires in COVID-19. This CDR3 comprises 15 residues. Libraries were prepared by immunoSEQ multiplex PCR; TCRdb keeps only in-frame clonotypes and omits some of them. Among approximately 500,000 clones listed, roughly nine tenths were seen once. Seattle's cohort entered during active infection and was followed longitudinally. The chain employs TRBV21-1 and TRBJ1-4; TRBD1, the table's D call, was not compared with the DNA. TRBV21-1 is given as a pseudogene. This receptor was taken from a woman in her fifties or sixties with COVID-19, enrolled during active disease. The sample consisted of peripheral blood. CDR3: CASSAAGTGNEKLFF. The CDR3 coding sequence is TGTGCCAGCAGCGCCGCCGGGACAGGGAATGAAAAACTGTTTTTT.